The subject of this entry is one T cell receptor (beta chain). What it binds is not known. The time point here: baseline, week 1 (first vaccination visit). This sample's treatment: pre-vaccination baseline after standard-of-care therapy. This entry comes from a study of a mutant IDH1 vaccine in newly diagnosed glioma. For the study at large: Treated patients, averaging roughly 40 years, were 62.5% male and about 40% female. Earlier treatment was radiotherapy, temozolomide, or both, with most getting both. Findings of the study overall: Vaccine-induced responses were seen in about 95% of patients, spanning several MHC alleles. There seemed to be no relation between pseudoprogression and changes in top peripheral T cell clonotypes.

The method was immunoSEQ multiplex PCR; TCRdb's version includes in-frame clones alone and lacks a portion of them. The sample records about 51,000 clones, roughly 80% being singletons. The material sequenced was PBMCs, taken from a glioma patient treated with radiotherapy, temozolomide or both. The clonotype comes from a woman aged 40-49 years with glioma.

The CDR3 reads CASSQEEGVLFF. DNA for the CDR3: TGCGCCAGCAGCCAAGAAGAGGGGGTACTGTTTTTT. J is TRBJ1-4 and V is TRBV4-1, with D tentatively TRBD1 (6 bases). Germline lookup yields CDR1 MGHRA and CDR2 YSYEKL. This CDR3 region has 12 residues. V gave up 0 bases and J gave up 13 bases, with 9 bases separating them.